This T cell receptor beta chain was sequenced for a study of metastatic and nonmetastatic thyroid tumors. Whole-study context: Repertoires of blood and of tissue (tumor or nodule) from malignant and benign thyroid patients were compared.

TCRdb recomputed clones from the PCR reads via MiXCR. The table shows some 54,000 clones, with approximately 15% occurring only once. Germline V CDR1 and CDR2: MNHEY, SMNVEV (reference sequence). The CDR3 is 14 residues long. V dropped 6 bases and J dropped 7; count of bases not matched to a gene: 9. Ahead of thyroid surgery, no patient had received treatment of any kind. This clone showed up many times. Sequences were obtained from blood. The chain recombines TRBV27 with TRBJ2-3; TRBD2 matches 8 bases. The receptor was isolated from a female donor with papillary thyroid cancer or a benign thyroid nodule (not recorded which). Some clones in this sample may be carry-over from other donors' samples. CDR3 coding DNA: TGTGCCAGCAGAAAAGCGGGAGCCCCTAATACGCAGTATTTT. Translation: CASRKAGAPNTQYF.